This T cell receptor beta chain was recovered during a study of cytotoxic CD8 clonotypes in ibrutinib-treated CLL. This clone was detected a few times. This table comes from immunoSEQ multiplex PCR, and its TCRdb copy is limited to in-frame clones, with some not included. The sample includes tens of thousands of clones, about 70% of them seen just once. There are 16 residues in the CDR3. Trimming took 0 bases from V and 3 from J, leaving 16 bases between them. Germline V lookup: CDR1 SGHKS, CDR2 YYEKEE (reference sequence). This sequence was found in a human donor with chronic lymphocytic leukemia. The rearrangement links TRBV5-5 to TRBJ2-7; possible D gene TRBD1, 5 bases. The starting material was PBMCs, obtained after 12 months of ibrutinib treatment. The CDR3 loop is CASSLARAGPIYEQYF. The DNA for the CDR3 is TGTGCCAGCAGCTTGGCCAGGGCCGGTCCGATCTACGAGCAGTACTTC.